This TCR beta chain is drawn from a study of cytomegalovirus exposure and HLA in healthy donors. This PCR relied on a set of 60 Vbeta primers and 13 Jbeta primers. Profiled with immunoSEQ multiplex PCR; TCRdb holds only in-frame clones, not every one. The table lists about 130,000 clones, 75% to 85% of them singletons. CDR1 is SGHRS and CDR2 is YFSETQ in the germline V gene. This CDR3 is 13 amino acids long. The J segment lost 3 bases and the V segment lost 4 bases, leaving 0 bases of the junction unmatched. Study results and caveats: In vitro testing confirmed three CMV-associated chains as specific for CMV antigens. In an earlier analysis, about 87% or about 30%: the productive usage of most TCR beta V segments.

Comments on this clone: Its matching antigen is unknown.

The receptor was derived from a male donor in good health and CMV-seropositive. The chain employs TRBV5-1 and TRBJ1-2, with TRBD1 matching over 10 bases. Sequenced sample: PBMCs. CDR3 nucleotide sequence: TGCGCCAGCAGCGGGACAGGGGACTATGGCTACACCTTC. Protein product: CASSGTGDYGYTF.